The 21 T cell receptor beta chains reported below all come from one sample, sequenced in a study of shared clonotypes between healthy human individuals. The table came from immunoSEQ multiplex PCR; TCRdb's copy has only in-frame clones and leaves some out. The sample records some 1 million clones, about three quarters being singletons. Source material: memory CD4+ T cells sorted from blood. Subset noted: CD45RA-negative fraction. These receptor sequences come from a man aged 18 to 35 in good health.

This clone was found a few times. At the DNA level, this CDR3 is encoded by other sequences in the same sample as well. The V and J genes are TRBV5-4 and TRBJ2-3; 9 bases fit TRBD1. This CDR3 region has 14 residues. The J segment lost 4 bases and the V segment lost 0 bases, leaving 0 bases of the junction unmatched. Per the germline V gene, CDR1 is SGHNT and CDR2 is YYREEE (reference sequence). The CDR3 DNA reads as TGTGCCAGCAGCTTGGACAGGGGGCCAGATACGCAGTATTTT. Translated, it gives CASSLDRGPDTQYF.

The chain recombines TRBV5-5 with TRBJ1-2, with 7 nucleotides matching TRBD1. V lost 4 bases, J lost 5 bases, and 11 bases stayed unmatched. The CDR3 spans 15 residues. Per germline, CDR1 SGHKS and CDR2 YYEKEE (reference sequence). The CDR3 loop reads CASSPAPGQPYGYTF. Written as DNA, the CDR3 is TGTGCCAGCAGCCCGGCCCCGGGACAGCCATATGGCTACACCTTC. The full variable domain, rest sourced from reference TRBV5-5 and TRBJ1-2, is DAGVTQSPTHLIKTRGQQVTLRCSPISGHKSVSWYQQVLGQGPQFIFQYYEKEERGRGNFPDRFSARQFPNYSSELNVNALLLGDSALYLCASSPAPGQPYGYTFGSGTRLTVV.

This clone appeared a single time. The chain recombines TRBV28 with TRBJ1-5; D gene uncertain. V shed 2 bases and J shed 7 bases, with 6 bases lying between them. CDR1 MDHEN and CDR2 SYDVKM come from the germline V gene. This CDR3 has 12 amino acids. The DNA of the CDR3 is TGTGCCAGCAGTTTACAGATGCAGCCCCAGCATTTT. Translating it yields CASSLQMQPQHF.

This clone was seen more than once but under ten times. CDR3 bases: TGTGCCAGCAGCCAGGACAGGGTGGCTGGCTACACCTTC. It codes for CASSQDRVAGYTF. The V and J genes are TRBV7-2 and TRBJ1-2, with TRBD1 matching over 8 bases. The CDR3 totals 13 residues. The germline gives CDR1 SGHTA, CDR2 FQGNSA. Trimming cost V 5 bases and J 7 bases; bases outside gene matches: 6.

This sequence joins TRBV9 and TRBJ2-1, with 7 bases lining up with TRBD2. After removal of 3 bases from V and 5 bases from J, the junction contained 11 bases not matched to a gene. Looked up from germline, CDR1 is SGDLS and CDR2 is YYNGEE. This CDR3 has 16 amino acids. The CDR3 spells CASSAGPSGGNNEQFF. The CDR3, as DNA: TGTGCCAGCAGCGCGGGCCCCTCGGGGGGAAACAATGAGCAGTTCTTC.

The rearrangement links TRBV6-5 to TRBJ1-5, with D hard to call. This CDR3 comprises 15 residues. The germline V gene has CDR1 MNHEY and CDR2 SVGAGI. V was cut by 6 bases and J by 6 bases, with 18 bases left in between. As DNA, the CDR3 is TGTGCCAGCAGCCGCGATAGGTCGGTGGGTCAGCCCCAGCATTTT. Residues: CASSRDRSVGQPQHF.

This clone has a handful of counts. This chain uses TRBV5-1 with TRBJ1-6; 7 bases match TRBD1. This CDR3 has 14 residues. Germline trimming cut 4 bases from V and 8 bases from J; bases unmatched to any gene: 6. CDR1 is SGHRS and CDR2 is YFSETQ in the germline V gene. The CDR3, as DNA: TGCGCCAGCAGCGCGACAGGGAAGGATTCACCCCTCCACTTT. Translated, it gives CASSATGKDSPLHF.

This clone was observed a handful of times. The CDR3: CASRAFRVSRDLWADTQYF. As DNA, the CDR3 is TGTGCCAGCAGGGCATTTCGAGTATCCCGGGACTTATGGGCAGATACGCAGTATTTT. The V call is TRBV11-2, the J call TRBJ2-3; the D gene is possibly TRBD2 (6 bases). The CDR3 contains 19 residues. V was shortened by 6 bases and J by 4 bases, with 29 bases between the two germline ends. Germline assignment: CDR1 SGHAT and CDR2 FQNNGV.

This clone occurred many times. The genes are TRBV9 and TRBJ2-1, with D possibly TRBD2 on 6 matching bases. Germline assignment: CDR1 SGDLS and CDR2 YYNGEE. Between the trimmed V and J ends, which lost 4 bases and 0 bases, there was a span of 11 bases. The CDR3 consists of 15 residues. The CDR3 DNA is TGTGCCAGCAGCCCCAGGCGGGGCTCCTACAATGAGCAGTTCTTC. Encoded protein: CASSPRRGSYNEQFF.

The V call is TRBV19, the J call TRBJ1-1; D gene ambiguous. V lost 5 bases, J lost 1 base, and 5 bases lay in between. Germline assignment: CDR1 LNHDA and CDR2 SQIVND (reference sequence). The CDR3 is 12 residues long. CDR3 residues: CASSSQNTEAFF. CDR3 coding DNA: TGTGCCAGTAGTTCCCAGAACACTGAAGCTTTCTTT.

V and J are TRBV2 and TRBJ2-1; tentative D call: TRBD2 (6 bases). Trimming left V 3 bases short and J 3 bases short, with 12 bases between. Germline loops: CDR1 SNHLY, CDR2 FYNNEI. The length of the CDR3 is 15 residues. The CDR3 region is CASSDSRGNYNEQFF. The CDR3, as DNA: TGTGCCAGCAGTGATTCTCGCGGGAACTACAATGAGCAGTTCTTC.

The genes are TRBV2 and TRBJ2-7; D is possibly TRBD1 or TRBD2 (5 bases each). Trimming removed 6 bases at V and 6 bases at J, with 12 bases between. Germline-derived CDR1 and CDR2 are SNHLY and FYNNEI. The CDR3 is 12 residues long. The CDR3 coding sequence is TGTGCCAGCAGGGGGACGACGCTCGAGCAGTACTTC. It encodes CASRGTTLEQYF.

The rearrangement uses TRBV19 and TRBJ1-3, with 7 bases aligning to TRBD1. The CDR3 is 14 amino acids. Germline CDR1 is LNHDA and CDR2 is SQIVND (reference sequence). V was pared by 5 bases and J by 1 base, with 2 bases of the junction left unmatched. CDR3 nucleotides: TGTGCCAGTAGTGAGGGGGCATCTGGAAACACCATATATTTT. Its translation: CASSEGASGNTIYF.

This chain connects TRBV30 to TRBJ2-5, with 11 nucleotides matching TRBD2. The V gene end was trimmed by 6 bases and the J gene end by 4 bases; junction bases not matched to a gene: 4. From germline, CDR1 is GTSNPN and CDR2 SVGIG (reference sequence). The CDR3 spans 13 residues. CDR3 amino acids: CACLAGGPETQYF. The CDR3 DNA reads as TGTGCCTGTTTAGCGGGGGGGCCAGAGACCCAGTACTTC.

This chain uses TRBV11-2 with TRBJ2-1; 8 nucleotides match TRBD2. Germline CDR1 is SGHAT and CDR2 is FQNNGV. The CDR3 extends over 16 amino acids. The J segment lost 1 base and the V segment lost 2 bases, leaving 4 bases of the junction unmatched. This CDR3 reads CASSLWGGGSYNEQFF. DNA for the CDR3: TGTGCCAGCAGCTTATGGGGCGGGGGGTCCTACAATGAGCAGTTCTTC.

The chain is built from TRBV4-1 and TRBJ2-5; tentative D call: TRBD2 (5 bases). The J call may be faulty, since TRBJ2-7 better matches the DNA end. The CDR3 length is 15 residues. CDR1 and CDR2 from the germline V gene are MGHRA and YSYEKL. The DNA of the CDR3 is TGCGCCAGCAGCCAAGAGAGTGGGAGAACCTACGAGCAGTACTTC. Amino acids: CASSQESGRTYEQYF.

The genes are TRBV7-3 and TRBJ1-4; possible D gene TRBD1, 6 bases. The CDR3 is 18 residues long. The ends were cut back, 1 base at V and 0 bases at J, with 15 bases in the middle. CDR1 and CDR2 from the germline V gene are SGHTA and FQGTGA. The CDR3 here is CASSLNLSGTPTNEKLFF. The CDR3 bases are TGTGCCAGCAGCTTAAACCTCTCCGGGACACCAACTAATGAAAAACTGTTTTTT.

The chain carries TRBV5-8 and TRBJ2-3, with D perhaps TRBD1 (5 bases). The germline V gene encodes CDR1 SGHTS and CDR2 YDEGEE. This CDR3 spans 14 amino acids. Trimming removed 0 bases at V and 2 bases at J, with 7 bases between. CDR3 nucleotide sequence: TGTGCCAGCAGCTTGGGACAGTTCACAGATACGCAGTATTTT. This translates into CASSLGQFTDTQYF.

In this sample, this clone turned up a few times. This rearrangement joins TRBV7-6 to TRBJ2-3, with D uncertain. The CDR3 contains 15 residues. Germline-derived CDR1 and CDR2 are SGHVS and FNYEAQ. V was cut by 5 bases and J by 2 bases, with 14 bases left in between. CDR3 region: CASSPFNGFTDTQYF. CDR3 bases: TGTGCCAGCAGCCCTTTTAACGGATTCACAGATACGCAGTATTTT.

The rearrangement uses TRBV2 and TRBJ2-7; the D gene could be TRBD1 or TRBD2 (5 bases each). Germline V CDR1 and CDR2: SNHLY, FYNNEI. CDR3 length: 14 residues. V was clipped by 8 bases and J by 0 bases, with 14 bases between them. In nucleotides, the CDR3 is TGTGCCAGCGGGGCGCAGGGAGCCTCCTACGAGCAGTACTTC. Protein product: CASGAQGASYEQYF.

This clone came up once. Sequence at one end of the junction differs from germline and may be a read error. The rearrangement joins TRBV7-2 to TRBJ2-7; D remains unclear. There are 12 residues in the CDR3. The germline gives CDR1 SGHTA, CDR2 FQGNSA. In DNA form, the CDR3 reads TGTGCCAGCAGCTTTGAGTCCTCCGAGCAGTACTTC. Encoded protein: CASSFESSEQYF.